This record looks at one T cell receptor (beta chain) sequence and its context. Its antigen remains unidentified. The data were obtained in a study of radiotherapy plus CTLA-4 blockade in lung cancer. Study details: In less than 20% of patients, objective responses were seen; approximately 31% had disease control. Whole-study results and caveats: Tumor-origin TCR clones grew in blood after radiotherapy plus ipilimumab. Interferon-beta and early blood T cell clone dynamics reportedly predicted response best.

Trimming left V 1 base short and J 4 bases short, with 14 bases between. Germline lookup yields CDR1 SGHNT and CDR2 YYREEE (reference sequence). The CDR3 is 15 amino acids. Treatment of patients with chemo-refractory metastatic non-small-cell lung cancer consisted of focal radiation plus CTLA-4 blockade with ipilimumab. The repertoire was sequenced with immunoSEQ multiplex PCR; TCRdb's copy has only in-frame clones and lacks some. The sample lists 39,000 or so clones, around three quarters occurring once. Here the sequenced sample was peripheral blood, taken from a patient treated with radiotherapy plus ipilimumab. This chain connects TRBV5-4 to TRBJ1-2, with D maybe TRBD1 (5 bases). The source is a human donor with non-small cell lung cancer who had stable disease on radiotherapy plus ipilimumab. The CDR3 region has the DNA TGTGCCAGCAGCTTGCTCCAGGGTAACGGCTATGGCTACACCTTC. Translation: CASSLLQGNGYGYTF.